This T cell receptor beta chain was sequenced for a study of cytotoxic CD8 clonotypes in ibrutinib-treated CLL (dated by TCRdb to the early 2020s). Study-level background: The cohort had about a dozen relapsed/refractory and approximately 14 treatment-naive patients; 17 to 18 were IGHV unmutated. Cryopreserved peripheral blood mononuclear cells were collected at three points: before therapy, at response, and at either sustained remission or disease progression. Responses were partial in around 24 patients and complete in 2; after median around 66 months follow-up, roughly 14 stayed in remission and some twelve progressed. Every remission and progressive disease sample was obtained while ibrutinib was still being received by the patients. Response samples were obtained after a median of around 11 months of treatment, with a range of roughly 6 to 40 months. An average of roughly 270,000 productive templates and about 100,000 productive rearrangements was obtained per sample. Of the approximately 91 people in the trial, about 27 had longitudinal samples available.

In the paper's terms, the time point label means: 12 months on ibrutinib. For TCR beta library preparation, about 2 micrograms of genomic DNA was extracted from cryopreserved PBMCs. Longitudinal blood samples from CLL patients on ibrutinib monotherapy were analyzed using high-throughput TCR beta sequencing. The patients were enrolled in a single-center, open-label phase 2 trial of ibrutinib monotherapy. Beyond this particular receptor, the publication reports: Public clonotypes were rare and either shrank or stayed stable during treatment, and the rise in clonality at ibrutinib response reflected expansion of private clonotypes. Baseline clonality exceeded that of age-matched healthy donors and correlated strongly with circulating CD8+ T-cell counts. An increase in clonality was observed at ibrutinib response, with clonality remaining stable during sustained remission and falling back toward baseline at progression. Sampling times were not matched between sustained-remission and progressing patients, and lymph node repertoires were not studied.

A few counts support this clone. The clone's antigen remains unknown. No qualities accompany the bases; no much larger clone lies one base away. The goal of deep resolution MiSeq sequencing was a depth between 1 in 1 million and 1 in 200,000 T cells, and coverage averaged 10x per clonotype. The immunoSEQ hsTCRB Kit was used to generate TCR beta libraries. The original methods were these. ImmunoSEQ Data Assistant and ImmunoSEQ Analyzer were used for data analysis, and V, D and J genes were assigned according to IMGT definitions. Clonality was computed as one minus normalized Shannon entropy of productive rearrangement frequencies, ranging from 0 to 1. Only overrepresented clonotypes making up at least 0.05% of each patient's repertoire were included in the public clonotype analysis. About a dozen repertoires from age-matched healthy donors, obtained from immuneACCESS, served as clonality controls. Not all clones reach the TCRdb copy of this immuneACCESS table, which keeps in-frame sequences only. Checked studies attribute under half of the gap to unresolved V genes and leave the rest unexplained. D and trimming were read from the DNA, whereas the V and J calls and clone size are those reported in that table. The sample table records some 63,000 clones; around nine tenths of these occur just once. Approximately 3.1% of the sample lies in the top ten.

CDR1 and CDR2 are read off the germline V gene (reference sequence) as LNHDA and SQIVND. From the cysteine up to the phenylalanine, the CDR3 has a length of 14 residues. Just CDR3 DNA is preserved here, 42 bases in frame from base 1. The junction carries 12 bases between V and J, which are trimmed by 9 bases and 0 bases respectively. Sequencing was performed on PBMCs, taken after 12 months of ibrutinib treatment. The chain is made from TRBV19 and TRBJ1-5, with no D gene named confidently. The source of this sequence is a human donor with chronic lymphocytic leukemia. The CDR3 reads CASVRGNSNQPQHF. The sequenced DNA is TGTGCCAGCGTCCGGGGAAATAGCAATCAGCCCCAGCATTTT.